Sequencing of this TCR beta chain was carried out in a study of blood T cell repertoires in COVID-19. Study at large: Samples came from the United States, Italy and Spain, spanning acute and convalescent COVID-19. In each case, the material was cDNA or gDNA derived from T cells, B-cell-depleted T cells, or PBMCs.

As processed by the authors: The authors estimated nucleated cell counts from reference gene primer amplification. Method: immunoSEQ multiplex PCR; TCRdb's copy keeps in-frame clones and lacks some. The V and J calls and clone size were taken over from that table, and D and trimming were inferred from the DNA. This table has roughly 100,000 clones, 81% appearing once. Germline V gene lookup returns CDR1 LNHNV and CDR2 YYDKDF (reference sequence). The CDR3 sequence is 14 residues long. V lost 2 bases to trimming and J lost 5 bases, with 13 bases between them. One Seattle source followed patients from active infection through their disease course.

The rearrangement links TRBV15 to TRBJ2-7, with D maybe TRBD2 (5 bases). The sequence derives from a man older than 75 with COVID-19, enrolled during active disease. Material for sequencing was peripheral blood. This CDR3 reads CATSRRIAGHEQYF. Written as DNA, the CDR3 is TGTGCCACCAGCAGAAGGATTGCGGGCCACGAGCAGTACTTC.